This T cell receptor beta chain came from a study of blood T cell repertoires in COVID-19 (dated by TCRdb to the early 2020s). Study-wide context: ImmuneRACE Cohort 3 recovered participants were defined by two consecutive negative NP/OP PCR tests, healthcare professional clearance, or symptom resolution. The collaborator samples originated in the United States, Italy and Spain and spanned the acute and convalescent phases of COVID-19. The material from the prospective study consisted of cDNA or gDNA derived from T cells, B-cell-depleted T cells, or PBMCs. Subjects who had been exposed to COVID-19, were actively infected with it, or had recovered from it provided the deeply sampled blood TCRbeta repertoires that made up the dataset. The repertoires were made available in a free public database intended to serve as a resource for research on the immune response to SARS-CoV-2. The samples were drawn from the first 160 participants of the ongoing ImmuneRACE study and from 1,254 subjects provided by 6 global collaborators. Nearly every sample came with metadata listing a de-identified subject ID, COVID-19 status, age in years and sex. Where available, HLA class I and class II types were taken from metadata supplied by the sample provider and were not determined by assay-based typing.

Clipping removes 5 bases from V and 4 bases from J, with 5 as the unmatched junction base count. From a lookup of the germline V gene, CDR1 and CDR2 are SGHRS and YFSETQ. Including the terminal cysteine and phenylalanine, the CDR3 comprises 14 residues. Only the CDR3 DNA stays, 42 bases, in frame from base 1. Broader findings and caveats from the paper: How much clinical and demographic metadata was included differed by source and by participant, and the metadata was provided uncurated.

TCRbeta CDR3 regions were amplified from genomic DNA by means of the immunoSEQ Assay, a bias-controlled multiplex PCR. Turning to the authors' computational methods: Nucleated cell counts per sample were estimated from amplification of reference gene primers within the assay. To quantify the absolute abundance of each unique TCRbeta CDR3 rearrangement, sequence reads were collapsed and filtered. Productive Simpson clonality was computed per sample as the square root of Simpson's diversity index over productive rearrangements. TCRdb took this table from immuneACCESS and kept in-frame rearrangements with V and J called. Such tables lack part of the clones; where checked against another copy, unresolved V genes explain under half of the gap, and the rest is unexplained. From that table come the V and J calls and clone size; the DNA was used to work out D and trimming. The sample records 250,000 to 300,000 clones, approximately 90% of which are singletons. Clones ranked in the top ten supply 2% to 2.5% of the sample.

Participants in the prospective study were enrolled through a virtual design, were aged roughly 18 to 100 years, and lived in approximately 25 United States geographic areas. Cohort assignment in the prospective study relied on participant-reported clinical history from a screening survey and a study questionnaire. In the prospective study, whole blood, serum and a nasopharyngeal or oropharyngeal swab were collected from each participant by mobile phlebotomists. Prospective study participants could optionally give additional blood draws and questionnaires over an approximately 2-month period. Blood samples from the prospective study were shipped frozen or at room temperature prior to DNA extraction. As for this clone: The clone's antigen remains unknown. Base quality data are lacking; no much larger clone is found one base away.

The receptor chain draws on TRBV5-1 and TRBJ1-5; 8 of the junction bases match TRBD1. What was sequenced was PBMCs or T cells enriched from blood (not recorded which). The sequence came from a woman aged 55-75 years in a cohort exposed to, infected with or recovered from COVID-19 (not recorded which). The nucleotides read TGCGCCAGCAGTCCGGGACAGGAAAATCAGCCCCAGCATTTT. Its protein product is CASSPGQENQPQHF.